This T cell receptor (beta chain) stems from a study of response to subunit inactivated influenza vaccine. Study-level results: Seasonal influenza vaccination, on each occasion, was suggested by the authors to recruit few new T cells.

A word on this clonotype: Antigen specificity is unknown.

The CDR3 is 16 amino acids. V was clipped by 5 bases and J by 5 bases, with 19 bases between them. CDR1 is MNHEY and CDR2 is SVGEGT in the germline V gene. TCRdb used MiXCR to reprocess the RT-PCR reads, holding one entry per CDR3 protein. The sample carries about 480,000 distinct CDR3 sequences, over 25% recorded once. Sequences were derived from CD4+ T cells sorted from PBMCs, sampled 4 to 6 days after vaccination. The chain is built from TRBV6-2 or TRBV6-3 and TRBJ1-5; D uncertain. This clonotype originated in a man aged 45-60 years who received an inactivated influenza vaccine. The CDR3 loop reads CASSTPPILTYQPQHF. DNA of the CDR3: TGTGCCAGCAGTACCCCCCCGATTTTGACCTATCAGCCCCAGCATTTT.